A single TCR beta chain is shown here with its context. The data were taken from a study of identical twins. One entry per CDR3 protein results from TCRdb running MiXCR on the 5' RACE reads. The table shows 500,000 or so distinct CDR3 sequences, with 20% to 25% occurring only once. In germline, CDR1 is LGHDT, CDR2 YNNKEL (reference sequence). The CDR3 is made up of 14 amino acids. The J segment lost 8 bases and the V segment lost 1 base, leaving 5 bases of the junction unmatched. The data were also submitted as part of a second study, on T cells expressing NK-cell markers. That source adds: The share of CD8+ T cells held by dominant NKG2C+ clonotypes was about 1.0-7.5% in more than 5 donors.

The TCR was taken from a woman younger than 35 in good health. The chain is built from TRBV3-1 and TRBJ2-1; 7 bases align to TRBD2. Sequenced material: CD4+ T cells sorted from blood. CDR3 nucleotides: TGTGCCAGCAGCCAAGCGGGAGGTCACGATGAGCAGTTCTTC. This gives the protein CASSQAGGHDEQFF.